This T cell receptor (beta chain) was captured in a study of T-cell reconstitution after alpha-beta-depleted transplantation in children. Study-wide points: Several hundred rapidly expanded clones from non-depleted graft cells reportedly supplied alpha-beta T cells about two months post-transplant. Some patients' high day-60 TCRbeta diversity was attributed to recipient cells surviving conditioning. After one year, T-cell counts and TCRbeta diversity mostly came from new T cells.

TCRbeta library construction was performed incorporating unique molecular identifiers. MiXCR, applied by TCRdb to the PCR reads, yields one record per CDR3 protein. Found here are 240,000 or so distinct CDR3 sequences, just under 8.5% of them singletons; the top ten hold 6.3%. Remarks on this clonotype: Its antigen is not identified.

The CDR3 consists of 16 residues. Germline CDR1 reads KGHSH; CDR2 reads LQKENI. V shed 8 bases, J shed 0 bases, and the junction held 8 bases outside the gene matches. This sequence was found in a male patient younger than 18 who had a stem cell transplant for acute lymphoblastic leukemia, so the T cells may come from the graft donor. The chain carries TRBV18 and TRBJ2-3, with TRBD1 identical over 10 bases. Sequencing used PBMCs, mostly from graft donor cells, obtained 180 days after TCRalphabeta/CD19-depleted stem cell transplant. The CDR3 here is CASRRQGALSTDTQYF. The CDR3, as DNA: TGTGCCAGCCGGCGACAGGGGGCCCTTAGCACAGATACGCAGTATTTT.